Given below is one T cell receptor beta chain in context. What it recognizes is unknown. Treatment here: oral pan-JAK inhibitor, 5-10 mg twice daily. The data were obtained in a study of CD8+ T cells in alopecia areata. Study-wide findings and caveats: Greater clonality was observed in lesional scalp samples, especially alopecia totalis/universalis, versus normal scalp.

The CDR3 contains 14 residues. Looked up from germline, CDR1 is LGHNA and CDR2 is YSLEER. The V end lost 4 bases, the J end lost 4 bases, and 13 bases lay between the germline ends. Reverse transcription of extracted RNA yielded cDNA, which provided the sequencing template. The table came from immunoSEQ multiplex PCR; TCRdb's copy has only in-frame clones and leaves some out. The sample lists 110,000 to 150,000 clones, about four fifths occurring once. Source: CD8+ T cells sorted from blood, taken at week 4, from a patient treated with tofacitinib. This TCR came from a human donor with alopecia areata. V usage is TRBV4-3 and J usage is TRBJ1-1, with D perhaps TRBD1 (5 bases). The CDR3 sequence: CASSRTGGTTEAFF. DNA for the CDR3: TGCGCCAGCAGCCGGACGGGGGGGACCACTGAAGCTTTCTTT.